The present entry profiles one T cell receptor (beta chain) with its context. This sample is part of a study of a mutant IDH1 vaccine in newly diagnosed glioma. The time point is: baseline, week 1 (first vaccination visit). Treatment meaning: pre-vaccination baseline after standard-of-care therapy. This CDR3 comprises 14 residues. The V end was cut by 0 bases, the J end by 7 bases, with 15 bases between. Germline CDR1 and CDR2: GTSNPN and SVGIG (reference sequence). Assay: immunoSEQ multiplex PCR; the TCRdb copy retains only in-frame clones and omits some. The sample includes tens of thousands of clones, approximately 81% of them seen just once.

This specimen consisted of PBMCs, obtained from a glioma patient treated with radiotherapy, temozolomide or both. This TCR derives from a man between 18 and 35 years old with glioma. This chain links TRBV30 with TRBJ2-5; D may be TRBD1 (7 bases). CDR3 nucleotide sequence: TGTGCCTGGAGTGTACTAGGGGGCGGGGTGACCCAGTACTTC. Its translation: CAWSVLGGGVTQYF.